These 12 T cell receptor beta chains were all obtained from the same sample, sequenced in a study of blood T cell repertoires in COVID-19. TCRdb keeps only in-frame clones here, not all; method: immunoSEQ multiplex PCR. The sample has around 200,000 clones, 85% to 90% seen once; the top ten hold about 1.2%. Sequenced material: PBMCs or T cells enriched from blood (not recorded which). The origin of the receptors is a young man who had recovered from COVID-19.

DNA of the CDR3: TGTGCCAGCAGTGACCGAGTAAGCAATCAGCCCCAGCATTTT. Protein: CASSDRVSNQPQHF. V gene TRBV6-1 combines with J gene TRBJ1-5, with D unclear. CDR3 size: 14 residues. The V gene lost 3 bases and the J gene lost 1 base, with 7 bases spanning the gap. Germline V gene lookup returns CDR1 MNHNS and CDR2 SASEGT.

This chain links TRBV5-1 with TRBJ1-3; TRBD1 is a possible D gene (5 bases). CDR3 length: 17 residues. Germline V gene lookup returns CDR1 SGHRS and CDR2 YFSETQ. V was cut by 0 bases and J by 1 base, with 14 bases left in between. Here the CDR3 DNA reads TGCGCCAGCAGCTTGGTCCCAGGGCGGGAATCTGGAAACACCATATATTTT. Its protein is CASSLVPGRESGNTIYF.

The chain couples TRBV30 to TRBJ1-5, with a possible D match to TRBD1 (5 bases). This CDR3 comprises 15 residues. V lost 2 bases and J 1 base, leaving 12 bases between the germline ends. Germline CDR1 is GTSNPN and CDR2 is SVGIG (reference sequence). The CDR3 region is CAWSPLGGSNQPQHF. The DNA of the CDR3 is TGTGCCTGGAGTCCACTCGGGGGAAGCAATCAGCCCCAGCATTTT.

The V call is TRBV10-3, the J call TRBJ1-2; perhaps TRBD1 as D (5 bases). Per the germline V gene, CDR1 is ENHRY and CDR2 is SYGVKD. Trimming pared 0 bases from V and 5 bases from J, leaving 10 bases between. The CDR3 totals 14 residues. DNA for the CDR3: TGTGCCATCAGTGAGTCGTTAGACAGATATGGCTACACCTTC. This gives the protein CAISESLDRYGYTF.

V usage is TRBV19 and J usage is TRBJ2-7; 9 bases agree with TRBD1. The CDR3 contains 11 residues. CDR1 LNHDA and CDR2 SQIVND come from the germline V gene (reference sequence). V was pared by 8 bases and J by 6 bases, with 2 bases of the junction left unmatched. Here the CDR3 reads CASLDRGEQYF. CDR3 coding DNA: TGTGCCAGTCTGGACAGGGGCGAGCAGTACTTC.

The CDR3 here is CSVVGLYSYEQYF. In nucleotides, the CDR3 is TGCAGCGTTGTGGGACTTTATTCCTACGAGCAGTACTTC. The chain couples TRBV29-1 to TRBJ2-7; weak D call: TRBD2 (6 bases). The germline V gene has CDR1 SQVTM and CDR2 ANQGSEA. V lost 4 bases to trimming and J lost 1 base, with 11 bases between them. CDR3 length equals 13 residues.

The chain is built from TRBV18 and TRBJ1-5; 9 bases align to TRBD1. This CDR3 comprises 15 residues. Unmatched junction bases numbered 6, after V lost 4 bases and J lost 5 bases. CDR1 is KGHSH, CDR2 LQKENI, per germline. CDR3 loop: CASSQGQGDDQPQHF. In DNA form, the CDR3 reads TGTGCCAGCTCACAGGGACAGGGAGATGATCAGCCCCAGCATTTT.

The chain recombines TRBV3-1 (or the pseudogene TRBV3-2) with TRBJ1-4; a possible D gene is TRBD1 (5 bases). Germline loops: CDR1 LGHDT, CDR2 YNNKEL (reference sequence). The CDR3 contains 13 residues. Deletions cut 1 base from V and 8 bases from J, with 8 bases between. This CDR3 reads CASSQAKGEKLFF. The CDR3 DNA is TGTGCCAGCAGCCAAGCTAAGGGGGAAAAACTGTTTTTT.

The V and J genes are TRBV19 and TRBJ1-1, with D maybe TRBD1 (5 bases). Per germline, CDR1 LNHDA and CDR2 SQIVND (reference sequence). The CDR3 is 14 residues long. V was pared by 7 bases and J by 5 bases, with 17 bases between. DNA for the CDR3: TGTGCCAGTAAGCCTTTGGGGGGGTTTACTGAAGCTTTCTTT. This gives the protein CASKPLGGFTEAFF.

This clone was seen only once. This chain connects TRBV24-1 to TRBJ2-3; tentatively, D is TRBD1 (5 bases). Between the trimmed V and J ends, which lost 5 bases and 3 bases, there was a span of 14 bases. The CDR3 consists of 15 residues. Germline V gives CDR1 KGHDR, CDR2 SFDVKD. The CDR3: CATSARTPPTDTQYF. CDR3 DNA sequence: TGTGCCACCAGTGCCAGGACACCACCGACAGATACGCAGTATTTT.

This chain uses TRBV9 with TRBJ1-2, with a possible D match to TRBD1 (6 bases). V was shortened by 4 bases and J by 0 bases, with 16 bases between the two germline ends. The CDR3 loop spans 16 amino acids. Germline values: CDR1 SGDLS, CDR2 YYNGEE. The CDR3 reads CASSPLSTGANYGYTF. Written as DNA, the CDR3 is TGTGCCAGCAGCCCACTCTCGACAGGCGCTAACTATGGCTACACCTTC.

The V gene is TRBV4-1, the J gene TRBJ1-3; possibly TRBD1 for D (5 bases). V gave up 1 base and J gave up 4 bases, with 11 bases separating them. Germline values: CDR1 MGHRA, CDR2 YSYEKL. This CDR3 has 15 amino acids. CDR3 bases: TGCGCCAGCAGCCAAGTCCCGGGACTCGGAAACACCATATATTTT. Its protein is CASSQVPGLGNTIYF.